This T cell receptor beta chain was captured in a study of Graves' ophthalmopathy and Graves' hyperthyroidism. Whole-study results and caveats: Sensitivity of under 71% and specificity of roughly 72% were achieved by the model that predicted ophthalmopathy progression.

After removal of 6 bases from V and 3 bases from J, the junction contained 3 bases not matched to a gene. Per the germline V gene, CDR1 is SQVTM and CDR2 is ANQGSEA. The CDR3 has 12 residues. This clonotype has at least ten counts. Its target is not known. Recruitment covered hyperthyroidism patients aged 18 to 65 whose new diagnosis was of under 2 months' duration. Amplification targeted the TCR beta CDR3 regions, with RNA transcripts as the source material. The authors performed first-round RT-PCR with HTBI primers and then a second-round multiplex PCR. MiXCR, run by TCRdb on the multiplex PCR reads, gives a single entry per CDR3 protein. The data hold 450,000 to 600,000 distinct CDR3 sequences, with approximately 37% observed a single time.

The chain recombines TRBV29-1 with TRBJ2-7; the match to TRBD2 covers 9 bases. The specimen sequenced was peripheral blood or thyroid tissue (not recorded which). This clonotype was obtained from an adult man with Graves' hyperthyroidism. CDR3 DNA sequence: TGCAGCGTGGTAGCGGGGGTCTACGAGCAGTACTTC. Protein product: CSVVAGVYEQYF.